The sequence of this TCR beta chain was determined in a study of beta chain features in type 1 diabetes. Central memory, naive, regulatory and stem cell-like memory CD4+ cells were sorted by CD45RO/CCR7/CD25/CD127/CD95/CD27. Findings and limits, study-wide: Compared with healthy donors, patients appeared to share more similar naive, central memory and regulatory TCRB repertoires. For patients and controls alike, PCR might favor shorter templates to the same degree.

On this clone itself: The antigen is unknown.

The CDR3 runs 15 residues. The germline gives CDR1 KGHSH, CDR2 LQKENI. Trimming cost V 1 base and J 7 bases, with 11 bases left between them. Reverse transcription of all isolated RNA meant that expressed TCRB transcripts were sequenced. Clones were read by immunoSEQ multiplex PCR, and TCRdb kept only the in-frame ones, dropping some. The sample lists about 150,000 clones; approximately 9.2% were seen once. This sequence joins TRBV18 and TRBJ1-6, with D perhaps TRBD1 (5 bases). The sequence derives from a man between 18 and 35 years old in good health. Sequencing was performed on central memory CD4+ T cells from blood. The CDR3 is CASSPQPGRNSPLHF. Written as DNA, the CDR3 is TGTGCCAGCTCACCACAGCCAGGGAGGAATTCACCCCTCCACTTT.